These 16 T cell receptor beta chains were all obtained from the same sample, sequenced in a study of OX40 agonist ivuxolimab in advanced cancers. Assay: immunoSEQ multiplex PCR; the TCRdb copy retains only in-frame clones and omits some. The sample carries 75,000 to 95,000 clones, about nine tenths recorded once. Sequenced here: CD4+ or CD8+ T cells sorted from blood, sampled in a trial of the OX40 agonist ivuxolimab. All receptors derive from an adult with an advanced solid tumor such as melanoma, head and neck, liver or kidney cancer.

This clone has more than one count but fewer than ten. The rearrangement links TRBV6-5 to TRBJ2-3; possibly TRBD1 or TRBD2 for D (5 bases each). CDR1 and CDR2 (germline): MNHEY, SVGAGI. This CDR3 region has 12 residues. V gave up 6 bases and J gave up 10 bases, with 14 bases separating them. The CDR3 bases are TGTGCCAGCAGCCCGGGATGGGGCCCGCAGTATTTT. This codes for CASSPGWGPQYF.

The chain couples TRBV19 to TRBJ2-4, with a tentative D call TRBD2 (6 bases). The CDR3 runs to 15 residues. Germline CDR1 reads LNHDA; CDR2 reads SQIVND (reference sequence). With 6 bases removed from V and 8 bases from J, the gap between germline ends came to 20 bases. In DNA form, the CDR3 reads TGTGCCAGTAGCCCCCCAGGAGGGCAGTATTACATTCAGTACTTC. This translates into CASSPPGGQYYIQYF. Filled out from reference TRBV19 and TRBJ2-4, the complete variable domain reads DGGITQSPKYLFRKEGQNVTLSCEQNLNHDAMYWYRQDPGQGLRLIYYSQIVNDFQKGDIAEGYSVSREKKESFPLTVTSAQKNPTAFYLCASSPPGGQYYIQYFGAGTRLSVL.

The gene calls are TRBV9 and TRBJ2-1; D uncertain. CDR1 is SGDLS and CDR2 is YYNGEE in the germline V gene. The V gene lost 0 bases and the J gene lost 8 bases, with 9 bases spanning the gap. This CDR3 has 13 residues. The CDR3 reads CASSVAALHEQFF. The CDR3 DNA reads TGTGCCAGCAGCGTAGCGGCTCTCCATGAGCAGTTCTTC.

This chain links TRBV28 with TRBJ2-1, with 11 bases matching TRBD2. In germline, CDR1 is MDHEN, CDR2 SYDVKM. The V and J ends lost 6 bases and 7 bases, in that order; junction bases with no gene match: 8. The CDR3 loop spans 15 amino acids. CDR3 region: CASSPASGRKNEQFF. CDR3 DNA sequence: TGTGCCAGCAGCCCCGCTAGCGGGAGGAAGAATGAGCAGTTCTTC. Based on the CDR3 plus reference TRBV28 and TRBJ2-1, the full variable domain is DVKVTQSSRYLVKRTGEKVFLECVQDMDHENMFWYRQDPGLGLRLIYFSYDVKMKEKGDIPEGYSVSREKKERFSLILESASTNQTSMYLCASSPASGRKNEQFFGPGTRLTVL.

V is TRBV27 and J is TRBJ2-2, with a possible D match to TRBD1 (5 bases). V lost 7 bases and J 5 bases, leaving 14 bases between the germline ends. The CDR3 spans 14 residues. Germline values: CDR1 MNHEY, CDR2 SMNVEV (reference sequence). CDR3 sequence (DNA): TGTGCCAGCACCAACCTGGGGCTAACCGGGGAGCTGTTTTTT. It yields the protein CASTNLGLTGELFF.

The chain is built from TRBV20-1 and TRBJ1-1; no definite D call. V lost 5 bases and J lost 3, with 7 bases in between. The CDR3 runs 11 residues. Per germline, CDR1 DFQATT and CDR2 SNEGSKA (reference sequence). This chain's CDR3 is CSAGLYTEAFF. DNA for the CDR3: TGCAGTGCTGGACTTTACACTGAAGCTTTCTTT.

V is TRBV13 and J is TRBJ1-2; no definite D call. V lost 3 bases to trimming and J lost 0 bases, with 14 bases between them. The CDR3 contains 16 residues. Germline CDR1 is PRHDT and CDR2 is FYEKMQ (reference sequence). CDR3 residues: CASSLGRLITNYGYTF. DNA for the CDR3: TGTGCCAGCAGCTTGGGCAGACTCATAACTAACTATGGCTACACCTTC. The whole variable domain, filled in from reference TRBV13 and TRBJ1-2, reads AAGVIQSPRHLIKEKRETATLKCYPIPRHDTVYWYQQGPGQDPQFLISFYEKMQSDKGSIPDRFSAQQFSDYHSELNMSSLELGDSALYFCASSLGRLITNYGYTFGSGTRLTVV.

V and J are TRBV29-1 and TRBJ2-7; unclear D gene. The CDR3 contains 12 residues. Germline CDR1 SQVTM, CDR2 ANQGSEA. Trimming shortened V by 3 bases and J by 7 bases, and 13 bases separated the two germline ends. The CDR3 here is CSVDYSLGEQYF. Written as DNA, the CDR3 is TGCAGCGTTGACTATTCTCTGGGAGAGCAGTACTTC.

This chain joins TRBV5-4 and TRBJ2-3; D is perhaps TRBD1 (6 bases). The germline gives CDR1 SGHNT, CDR2 YYREEE (reference sequence). Trimming stripped 3 bases from V and 3 bases from J, with 8 bases between. CDR3 size: 13 residues. CDR3 in amino acids: CASSSQGTDTQYF. CDR3 DNA: TGTGCCAGCAGCTCCCAGGGGACAGATACGCAGTATTTT. Based on the CDR3 plus reference TRBV5-4 and TRBJ2-3, the full variable domain is ETGVTQSPTHLIKTRGQQVTLRCSSQSGHNTVSWYQQALGQGPQFIFQYYREEENGRGNFPPRFSGLQFPNYSSELNVNALELDDSALYLCASSSQGTDTQYFGPGTRLTVL.

The chain uses TRBV30 and TRBJ1-1; 9 positions agree with TRBD1. From germline, CDR1 is GTSNPN and CDR2 SVGIG (reference sequence). The CDR3 totals 15 residues. Trimming took 5 bases from V and 3 from J; bases not matched to a gene: 10. CDR3 nucleotides: TGTGCCTGGTTAGCCGGGACAGGGTGGTACACTGAAGCTTTCTTT. Amino acid sequence: CAWLAGTGWYTEAFF.

This chain links TRBV6-1 with TRBJ2-1, with 10 nucleotides matching TRBD2. This CDR3 has 16 residues. Germline V lookup: CDR1 MNHNS, CDR2 SASEGT. V lost 4 bases and J lost 2; bases outside the gene matches: 5. The CDR3 sequence: CASSGSSGRAYNEQFF. In nucleotides, the CDR3 is TGTGCCAGCAGTGGGAGCAGCGGGAGGGCCTACAATGAGCAGTTCTTC.

The V call is TRBV11-3, the J call TRBJ1-2; D not resolved. V lost 5 bases to trimming and J lost 7 bases, with 20 bases between them. CDR3 length: 15 residues. CDR1 is SGHNT, CDR2 YENEEA, per germline. The CDR3 protein is CASSPTPQVLRGYTF. The CDR3 region has the DNA TGTGCCAGCAGCCCTACCCCCCAGGTCCTCCGTGGCTACACCTTC.

This chain links TRBV5-6 with TRBJ1-1; TRBD1 might be the D (5 bases). There are 12 residues in the CDR3. Trimming shortened V by 6 bases and J by 8 bases, and 14 bases separated the two germline ends. The germline V gene has CDR1 SGHDT and CDR2 YYEEEE. CDR3 nucleotides: TGTGCCAGCAAGGGAACAGGCTGGGAAGCTTTCTTT. It translates to CASKGTGWEAFF.

The chain recombines TRBV15 with TRBJ2-5, with D unclear. The germline V and J ends were trimmed by 0 bases and 1 base, with 3 bases remaining between them. CDR3 length: 13 residues. Germline CDR1 is LNHNV and CDR2 is YYDKDF (reference sequence). CDR3: CATSRDSQETQYF. Here the CDR3 DNA reads TGTGCCACCAGCAGAGATTCCCAAGAGACCCAGTACTTC.

This clone was seen once. The chain couples TRBV7-3 to TRBJ2-5; 7 positions agree with TRBD2. The junction had 6 bases not matched to a gene; V was cut back by 1 base and J by 1 base. The V gene's germline CDR1 is SGHTA and CDR2 FQGTGA. CDR3 length: 16 residues. The CDR3 spells CASSLMGGSTQETQYF. The CDR3 DNA follows: TGTGCCAGCAGCTTAATGGGCGGGAGTACCCAAGAGACCCAGTACTTC.

The count of this clone is one. The chain joins TRBV5-1 to TRBJ1-2; 10 bases line up with TRBD1. The CDR3 covers 16 residues. Germline lookup yields CDR1 SGHRS and CDR2 YFSETQ. The V and J ends lost 2 bases and 6 bases, in that order; junction bases with no gene match: 10. The CDR3 coding sequence is TGCGCCAGCAGCTTTGGCGGGACAGGGGATGGGGATGGCTACACCTTC. Protein product: CASSFGGTGDGDGYTF.